This paragraph reports one TCR beta chain. Random hexamers served to reverse transcribe roughly 0.45 to 1 ug RNA. Amplification of TCR beta CDR3 by immunoSEQ multiplex PCR spanned 54 Vbeta and 13 Jbeta. One entry per CDR3 protein, called by TCRdb with MiXCR from the immunoSEQ multiplex PCR reads. The sample consists of about 120,000 distinct CDR3 sequences, 94% of them appearing once. This specimen comes from a study of CD8 T cells in Susac syndrome. TCR beta from blood CD8+ and CD4+ T cells was sequenced. Healthy donors constituted the controls, which were matched for age and sex. TEMRA cells were enriched by FACS, and CD4+ and CD8+ T cells were negatively isolated. The CDR3 consists of 15 residues. V was trimmed by 6 bases and J by 0 bases, leaving 10 bases between them. Germline CDR1 SGHRS, CDR2 YFSETQ.

The sequenced sample consisted of CD4+ T cells from PBMCs. V usage is TRBV5-1 and J usage is TRBJ2-6; D uncertain. This receptor was obtained from a human donor in good health. CDR3 protein: CASTQIGSGANVLTF. The CDR3 DNA is TGCGCCAGCACCCAAATTGGCTCTGGGGCCAACGTCCTGACTTTC. The full variable domain, with the rest looked up from reference TRBV5-1 and TRBJ2-6, is KAGVTQTPRYLIKTRGQQVTLSCSPISGHRSVSWYQQTPGQGLQFLFEYFSETQRNKGNFPGRFSGRQFSNSRSEMNVSTLELGDSALYLCASTQIGSGANVLTFGAGSRLTVL.